This T cell receptor beta chain was captured in a study of cytotoxic CD8 clonotypes in ibrutinib-treated CLL. The length of the CDR3 is 17 residues. CDR1 SGHDT and CDR2 YYEEEE come from the germline V gene. Trimming pared 2 bases from V and 7 bases from J, leaving 23 bases between. Measured with immunoSEQ multiplex PCR; TCRdb has only the in-frame clones, and not every one. The sample holds about 14,000 clones, about two thirds seen once. Study findings and constraints: Measured clonality at baseline was greater than in age-matched healthy donors and tracked with circulating CD8+ T-cell counts.

For this clone: Its antigen is as yet unknown.

The source material was PBMCs, sampled before ibrutinib treatment. This clonotype originated in a human donor with chronic lymphocytic leukemia. The chain has TRBV5-6 and TRBJ2-3, with D maybe TRBD2 (7 bases). The CDR3 nucleotides read TGTGCCAGCAGCTTAGGGCAGGGGCGGGGGACCCGTTATACGCAGTATTTT. Translating it yields CASSLGQGRGTRYTQYF.